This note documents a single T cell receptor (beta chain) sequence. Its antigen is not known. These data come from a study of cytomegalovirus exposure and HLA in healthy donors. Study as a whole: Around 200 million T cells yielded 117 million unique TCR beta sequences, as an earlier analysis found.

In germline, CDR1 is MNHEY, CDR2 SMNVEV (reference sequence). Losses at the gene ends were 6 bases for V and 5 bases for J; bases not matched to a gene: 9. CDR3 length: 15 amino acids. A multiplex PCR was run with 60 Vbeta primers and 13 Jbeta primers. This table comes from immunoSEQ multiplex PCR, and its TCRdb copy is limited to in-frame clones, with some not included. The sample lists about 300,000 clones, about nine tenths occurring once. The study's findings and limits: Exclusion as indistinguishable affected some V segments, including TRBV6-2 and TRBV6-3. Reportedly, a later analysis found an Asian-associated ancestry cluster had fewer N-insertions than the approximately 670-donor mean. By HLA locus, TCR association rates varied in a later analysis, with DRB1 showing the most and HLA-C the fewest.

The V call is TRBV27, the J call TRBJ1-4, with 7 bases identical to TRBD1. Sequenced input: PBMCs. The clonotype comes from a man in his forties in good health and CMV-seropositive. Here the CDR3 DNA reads TGTGCCAGCAGCCCCTTCCTGGACAGGAATGAAAAACTGTTTTTT. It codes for CASSPFLDRNEKLFF.